The present T cell receptor beta chain was sequenced within a study of radiation and T cells in renal cell carcinoma. Turning to the study itself: Nephrectomy followed 15 Gy stereotactic body radiation by 4 weeks.

Time point noted: baseline pretreatment blood. Sample treatment: 15 Gy SBRT to primary tumor, nephrectomy 4 weeks later. The tumor was a clear cell renal cell carcinoma. Profiling relied on immunoSEQ multiplex PCR, and the TCRdb table lists in-frame clones only, not all of them. Here the sample spans about 49,000 clones, 65% to 90% being singletons. Points from the study as a whole: Without pretreatment biopsies, baseline tumor clonotype presence was undetermined. Top tumor clonotypes rose in blood 2 weeks post-radiation, then contracted.

Remarks on this clone: Antigen specificity is unknown.

The CDR3 runs 17 residues. The junction had 11 bases not matched to a gene; V was cut back by 6 bases and J by 5 bases. The V gene's germline CDR1 is LNHDA and CDR2 SQIVND (reference sequence). This chain links TRBV19 with TRBJ2-2, with 11 bases matching TRBD2. The sequences come from blood, collected from a patient whose treatment included radiotherapy and nephrectomy. The sequence was obtained from a woman in her sixties or seventies with renal cell carcinoma. CDR3 residues: CASSLIAGGPGTGELFF. CDR3 nucleotides: TGTGCCAGTAGCCTTATAGCGGGAGGGCCCGGAACCGGGGAGCTGTTTTTT. The whole variable domain, filled in from reference TRBV19 and TRBJ2-2, reads DGGITQSPKYLFRKEGQNVTLSCEQNLNHDAMYWYRQDPGQGLRLIYYSQIVNDFQKGDIAEGYSVSREKKESFPLTVTSAQKNPTAFYLCASSLIAGGPGTGELFFGEGSRLTVL.